Listed here are 32 T cell receptor beta chains from one sample, sequenced in a study of blood T cells in healthy people across ages. The second PCR ran roughly 6 to 11 cycles with a sample-barcoded 5' primer and J-beta primers. TCRdb fed the 5' RACE reads into MiXCR, producing one record per CDR3 protein. In the table there are roughly 2 million distinct CDR3 sequences, less than 50% of which are singletons. Sequenced: blood. The receptors come from a woman aged 40-49 years in good health.

This clonotype was detected a few times. The chain combines TRBV29-1 with TRBJ2-1, with D perhaps TRBD2 (5 bases). CDR3 length: 14 residues. The V gene lost 7 bases and the J gene lost 0 bases, with 13 bases spanning the gap. The V gene's germline CDR1 is SQVTM and CDR2 ANQGSEA. CDR3 protein: CSGRTPSSYNEQFF. CDR3 nucleotides: TGCAGCGGGCGGACTCCTAGCTCCTACAATGAGCAGTTCTTC.

The sample holds one count of this clonotype. The V and J genes are TRBV6-2 or TRBV6-3 and TRBJ2-3; perhaps TRBD2 as D (6 bases). The CDR3 length is 14 residues. Trimming shortened V by 8 bases and J by 7 bases, and 19 bases separated the two germline ends. In germline, CDR1 is MNHEY, CDR2 SVGEGT. The CDR3 region is CASGPGGIQNTQYF. The CDR3 bases are TGTGCCAGCGGTCCTGGGGGGATACAAAATACGCAGTATTTT.

Only a few counts were recorded for this clonotype. This chain uses TRBV28 with TRBJ2-7, with D perhaps matching TRBD1 (6 bases). V gave up 8 bases and J gave up 1 base, with 15 bases separating them. The CDR3 contains 14 residues. Germline loops: CDR1 MDHEN, CDR2 SYDVKM. The CDR3 loop reads CASGSAGTSYEQYF. The CDR3 bases are TGTGCCAGCGGTTCGGCTGGGACATCCTACGAGCAGTACTTC.

This clonotype has more than one count but fewer than ten. The rearrangement joins TRBV12-3 or TRBV12-4 to TRBJ2-7; 9 nucleotides line up with TRBD1. Losses at the gene ends were 4 bases for V and 2 bases for J; bases not matched to a gene: 6. CDR3 length equals 15 residues. CDR3: CASSSTTGGPYEQYF. The DNA of the CDR3 is TGTGCCAGCAGTTCCACGACAGGGGGGCCCTACGAGCAGTACTTC.

This chain uses TRBV27 with TRBJ2-7; 8 bases align to TRBD1. The CDR3 is made up of 11 amino acids. Germline V gene lookup returns CDR1 MNHEY and CDR2 SMNVEV (reference sequence). The V gene end was trimmed by 5 bases and the J gene end by 12 bases; junction bases not matched to a gene: 6. CDR3 residues: CASSGRQGRYF. The CDR3 nucleotides read TGTGCCAGCAGTGGACGACAGGGGCGGTACTTC.

This clonotype has a handful of counts. The chain uses TRBV11-2 and TRBJ2-5; D is possibly TRBD1 (6 bases). The end of the DNA aligns better with TRBJ2-7, so the J call may be wrong. CDR3 length equals 14 residues. Germline values: CDR1 SGHAT, CDR2 FQNNGV. CDR3 sequence reads: CASSSHRDIYEQYF. CDR3 coding DNA: TGTGCCAGCAGCTCACACAGGGACATCTACGAGCAGTACTTC.

This clonotype was recorded a few times. The gene calls are TRBV7-2 and TRBJ1-6; 9 bases map to TRBD1. Germline trimming cut 5 bases from V and 6 bases from J; bases unmatched to any gene: 11. Germline loops: CDR1 SGHTA, CDR2 FQGNSA. The CDR3 contains 17 residues. CDR3 DNA sequence: TGTGCCAGCAGCCCTAGCCGAGGGACAGGGAGTAATTCACCCCTCCACTTT. Translated, it gives CASSPSRGTGSNSPLHF.

The chain employs TRBV7-8 and TRBJ2-7; 9 bases are a match to TRBD1. CDR3 length: 15 amino acids. Germline CDR1 reads SGHVS; CDR2 reads FQNEAQ. The ends lost 5 bases at V and 6 bases at J; junction bases unmatched: 11. CDR3 bases: TGTGCCAGCAGCGCACTCCGGGGGACAGGGATCGAGCAGTACTTC. It encodes CASSALRGTGIEQYF.

This clonotype has only a few counts. This chain joins TRBV11-2 and TRBJ2-3, with D perhaps matching TRBD2 (5 bases). V was trimmed by 4 bases and J by 0 bases, leaving 14 bases between them. This CDR3 is 16 amino acids long. Germline CDR1 and CDR2: SGHAT and FQNNGV. The chain's CDR3 is CASSSGGSRSTDTQYF. The DNA of the CDR3 is TGTGCCAGCAGCTCCGGAGGCAGCCGTAGCACAGATACGCAGTATTTT.

The chain carries TRBV20-1 and TRBJ2-1; no clear D gene. The CDR3 has 14 amino acids. Germline CDR1 reads DFQATT; CDR2 reads SNEGSKA (reference sequence). V dropped 0 bases and J dropped 0 bases, with 6 bases sitting between them. As DNA, the CDR3 is TGCAGTGCTAGAGAAACCTACTCCTACAATGAGCAGTTCTTC. Amino acid sequence: CSARETYSYNEQFF.

This rearrangement joins TRBV7-2 to TRBJ1-2; TRBD1 matches at 7 bases. This CDR3 contains 14 residues. Unmatched junction bases numbered 5, after V lost 4 bases and J lost 3 bases. The germline CDR1 and CDR2 sequences are SGHTA and FQGNSA. CDR3 residues: CASSYTRGDYGYTF. The CDR3 coding sequence is TGTGCCAGCAGCTATACCAGGGGGGACTATGGCTACACCTTC.

Remarks on this clonotype: One end of the junction is discordant with germline, which a read error may explain. This chain joins TRBV20-1 and TRBJ2-7, with D possibly being TRBD1 (5 bases). CDR3 length: 12 amino acids. CDR1 is DFQATT, CDR2 SNEGSKA, per germline (reference sequence). The CDR3 region is CSSSQGPYEQYF. The CDR3 nucleotides are TGCAGTTCTAGTCAGGGTCCCTACGAGCAGTACTTC.

This clonotype was picked up a small number of times. This chain joins TRBV7-2 and TRBJ2-7, with D possibly matching TRBD1 (6 bases). V was pared by 1 base and J by 0 bases, with 10 bases between. The germline V gene has CDR1 SGHTA and CDR2 FQGNSA. This CDR3 comprises 15 residues. CDR3 residues: CASSLVRDNSYEQYF. The CDR3 nucleotides are TGTGCCAGCAGCTTAGTCCGGGACAACTCCTACGAGCAGTACTTC.

The sample holds a few counts of this clonotype. The rearrangement links TRBV7-9 to TRBJ1-1; a weak D match, TRBD1 (5 bases). This CDR3 has 12 amino acids. Germline CDR1 and CDR2: SEHNR and FQNEAQ (reference sequence). Trimming cost V 4 bases and J 6 bases, with 9 bases left between them. Written as DNA, the CDR3 is TGTGCCAGCAGCTCACGGGGGGCTGAAGCTTTCTTT. It is translated as CASSSRGAEAFF.

This chain uses TRBV13 with TRBJ2-1, with D perhaps TRBD1 (5 bases). The germline V gene has CDR1 PRHDT and CDR2 FYEKMQ (reference sequence). The ends were cut back, 4 bases at V and 5 bases at J, with 15 bases in the middle. The CDR3 has 15 residues. The CDR3 loop reads CASSSTETAHNEQFF. In DNA, the CDR3 is TGTGCCAGCAGCTCGACGGAGACAGCCCACAATGAGCAGTTCTTC.

V and J are TRBV3-1 and TRBJ1-2, with 9 positions matching TRBD1. The CDR3 totals 17 residues. J lost 10 bases, V lost 0 bases, and 15 bases had no gene match. Germline-derived CDR1 and CDR2 are LGHDT and YNNKEL (reference sequence). CDR3: CASSQEQQGASPVDYTF. The CDR3 nucleotides read TGTGCCAGCAGCCAAGAGCAACAGGGGGCTTCGCCTGTTGACTACACCTTC.

This chain uses TRBV12-3 or TRBV12-4 with TRBJ2-1; 12 nucleotides match TRBD2. The CDR3 contains 14 residues. The trim removed 9 bases at V and 7 bases at J, leaving 7 bases unmatched. The CDR3 DNA reads TGTGCCAGTGAACTAGCGGGGGGAGGTAATGAGCAGTTCTTC. Its translation is CASELAGGGNEQFF.

Points on this clonotype: A junction end diverges from the germline sequence, so it may reflect a read error. The genes are TRBV12-3 or TRBV12-4 and TRBJ1-2; TRBD1 matches at 7 bases. The CDR3 is 13 residues long. The CDR3 nucleotides are TGTGCCAGCGGTTTTGGGACAGTAAATGGCTACACCTTC. Translation gives CASGFGTVNGYTF.

This clonotype has more than one count but fewer than ten. The chain joins TRBV4-3 to TRBJ2-1; D unclear. Trimming removed 4 bases from V and 7 bases from J, with 11 bases in between. The CDR3 contains 13 residues. Germline lookup yields CDR1 LGHNA and CDR2 YSLEER. This CDR3 reads CASSPKTQNEQFF. The CDR3 DNA follows: TGCGCCAGCAGCCCAAAGACGCAGAATGAGCAGTTCTTC.

J is TRBJ2-5 and V is TRBV12-3 or TRBV12-4; D tentatively reads TRBD1 or TRBD2 (5 bases each). The CDR3 runs to 13 residues. V was cut by 5 bases and J by 11 bases, with 18 bases left in between. DNA of the CDR3: TGTGCCAGCAGTACGGGACCAAGGTTGGAGCAGTACTTC. It codes for CASSTGPRLEQYF.

The chain links TRBV4-1 to TRBJ1-5, with TRBD1 matching 8 bases. The V segment lost 1 base and the J segment 0 bases; nucleotides outside the gene matches: 8. The CDR3 extends over 18 amino acids. In germline, CDR1 is MGHRA, CDR2 YSYEKL. CDR3 amino acids: CASSQVIPGGVSNQPQHF. In DNA form, the CDR3 reads TGCGCCAGCAGCCAAGTTATTCCAGGGGGCGTTAGCAATCAGCCCCAGCATTTT.

V is TRBV5-6 and J is TRBJ2-5; maybe TRBD1 (5 bases). CDR1 is SGHDT, CDR2 YYEEEE, per germline. The V and J ends lost 0 bases and 7 bases respectively, with 10 bases between them. The CDR3 is made up of 13 amino acids. The CDR3 here is CASSLAQGGTQYF. The CDR3 DNA follows: TGTGCCAGCAGCTTGGCGCAGGGTGGGACCCAGTACTTC. Filled out from reference TRBV5-6 and TRBJ2-5, the complete variable domain reads DAGVTQSPTHLIKTRGQQVTLRCSPKSGHDTVSWYQQALGQGPQFIFQYYEEEERQRGNFPDRFSGHQFPNYSSELNVNALLLGDSALYLCASSLAQGGTQYFGPGTRLLVL.

The chain couples TRBV5-1 to TRBJ2-5, with D possibly being TRBD2 (6 bases). Germline V gene data show CDR1 as SGHRS and CDR2 as YFSETQ. The CDR3 totals 13 residues. V gave up 6 bases and J gave up 3 bases, with 12 bases separating them. CDR3 sequence: CASTIGGKETQYF. The CDR3 bases are TGCGCCAGCACCATCGGAGGGAAAGAGACCCAGTACTTC.

The rearrangement uses TRBV29-1 and TRBJ1-2, with unresolved D. CDR3 length equals 13 residues. CDR1 and CDR2 from the germline V gene are SQVTM and ANQGSEA. The germline V and J ends were trimmed by 0 bases and 4 bases, with 9 bases remaining between them. In DNA form, the CDR3 reads TGCAGCGTTGAAGACAGGACCCTCTATGGCTACACCTTC. Encoded protein: CSVEDRTLYGYTF.

This clonotype was recorded a few times. The chain has TRBV12-3 or TRBV12-4 and TRBJ2-5; 8 bases fit TRBD2. The V gene end was trimmed by 5 bases and the J gene end by 4 bases; junction bases not matched to a gene: 15. The CDR3 is 17 amino acids. The CDR3 bases are TGTGCCAGCAGTCCGATTCCGGGACTAGGGGGAGGAGAGACCCAGTACTTC. It is translated as CASSPIPGLGGGETQYF.

This clonotype was counted only a few times. The V gene is TRBV15, the J gene TRBJ1-5, with D unclear. The CDR3 sequence is 14 residues long. V was shortened by 3 bases and J by 3 bases, with 9 bases between the two germline ends. Germline V gene sequence: CDR1 LNHNV, CDR2 YYDKDF (reference sequence). The CDR3 here is CATSRTDYNQPQHF. The CDR3 coding sequence is TGTGCCACCAGCAGGACTGACTACAATCAGCCCCAGCATTTT.

This chain uses TRBV5-1 with TRBJ2-5; a weak D match, TRBD2 (5 bases). The CDR3 loop spans 13 amino acids. CDR1 is SGHRS, CDR2 YFSETQ, per germline. Deletions cut 5 bases from V and 11 bases from J, with 19 bases between. The CDR3 DNA reads as TGCGCCAGCAGAAGCGGCAGCGTCAATGAGCAGTACTTC. As protein: CASRSGSVNEQYF.

The J gene is TRBJ2-1, the V gene TRBV4-3; D uncertain. The CDR3 runs to 15 residues. Germline V gene sequence: CDR1 LGHNA, CDR2 YSLEER. With 0 bases removed from V and 5 bases from J, the gap between germline ends came to 11 bases. The CDR3 sequence: CASSQDAPRNNEQFF. The CDR3 DNA reads TGCGCCAGCAGCCAAGATGCCCCTAGGAACAATGAGCAGTTCTTC.

The chain carries TRBV7-6 and TRBJ2-7; TRBD1 aligns across 7 bases. Germline V CDR1 and CDR2: SGHVS, FNYEAQ. V dropped 5 bases and J dropped 3; count of bases not matched to a gene: 7. The CDR3 has 14 amino acids. CDR3 bases: TGTGCCAGCAGCCCCCCGACAGGGCGCTACGAGCAGTACTTC. Translated: CASSPPTGRYEQYF.

The chain is built from TRBV20-1 and TRBJ2-1, with D perhaps given as TRBD1 or TRBD2 (5 bases each). Germline CDR1 reads DFQATT; CDR2 reads SNEGSKA (reference sequence). The CDR3 covers 11 residues. V was pared by 6 bases and J by 6 bases, with 9 bases between. The CDR3 DNA sequence: TGCAGTGCGGGACGGGCCAATGAGCAGTTCTTC. Translated: CSAGRANEQFF.

This clonotype was recorded a few times. The CDR3 bases are TGCGCCAGCAGCCAAGATGGCTCCGGGGAGCAGTTCTTC. This sequence encodes CASSQDGSGEQFF. The chain joins TRBV4-3 to TRBJ2-1; D not resolved. The germline V gene encodes CDR1 LGHNA and CDR2 YSLEER. The CDR3 is 13 residues long. V dropped 0 bases and J dropped 10 bases, with 10 bases sitting between them.

A few counts support this clonotype. This sequence joins TRBV11-1 and TRBJ2-3; TRBD1 matches 8 bases. CDR3 length equals 16 residues. CDR1 and CDR2 from the germline V gene are SGHAT and FQDESV (reference sequence). The ends lost 6 bases at V and 3 bases at J; junction bases unmatched: 11. The CDR3 bases are TGTGCCAGCAGTAAAGGCCACGGACAGGGAACAGATACGCAGTATTTT. Its protein product is CASSKGHGQGTDTQYF.